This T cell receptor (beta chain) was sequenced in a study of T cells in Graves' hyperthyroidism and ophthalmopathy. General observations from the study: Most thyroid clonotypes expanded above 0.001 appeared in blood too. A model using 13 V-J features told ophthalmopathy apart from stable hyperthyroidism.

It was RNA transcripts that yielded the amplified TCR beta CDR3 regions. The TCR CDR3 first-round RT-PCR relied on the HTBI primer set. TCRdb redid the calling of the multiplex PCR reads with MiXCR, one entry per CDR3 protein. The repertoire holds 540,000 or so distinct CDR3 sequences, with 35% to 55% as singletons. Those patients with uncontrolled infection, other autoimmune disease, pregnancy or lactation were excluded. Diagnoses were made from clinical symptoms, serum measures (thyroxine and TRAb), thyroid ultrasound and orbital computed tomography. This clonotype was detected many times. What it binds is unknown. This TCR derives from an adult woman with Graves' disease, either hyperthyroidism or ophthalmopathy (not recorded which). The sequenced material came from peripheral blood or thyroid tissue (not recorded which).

The CDR3 DNA reads as TGCGCCAGCAGCCAAGGAGGCAGGGGTCGGAGCTCTGGAAACACCATATATTTT. Amino acids: CASSQGGRGRSSGNTIYF. The chain has TRBV4-1 and TRBJ1-3; D is perhaps TRBD1 (6 bases). The germline V gene has CDR1 MGHRA and CDR2 YSYEKL. The V end lost 1 base, the J end lost 0 bases, and 16 bases lay between the germline ends. The CDR3 is 18 amino acids.